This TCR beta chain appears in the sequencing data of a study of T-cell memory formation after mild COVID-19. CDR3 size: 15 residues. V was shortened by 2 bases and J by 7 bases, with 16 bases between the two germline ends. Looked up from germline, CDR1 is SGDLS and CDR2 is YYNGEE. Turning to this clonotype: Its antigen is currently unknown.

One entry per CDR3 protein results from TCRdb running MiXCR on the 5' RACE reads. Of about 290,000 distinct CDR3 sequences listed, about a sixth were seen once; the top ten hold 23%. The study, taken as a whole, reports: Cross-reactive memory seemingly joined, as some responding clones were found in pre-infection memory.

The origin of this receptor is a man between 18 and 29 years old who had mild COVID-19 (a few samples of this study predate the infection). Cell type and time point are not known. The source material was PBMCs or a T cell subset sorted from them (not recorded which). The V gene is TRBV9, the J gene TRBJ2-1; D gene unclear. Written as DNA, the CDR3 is TGTGCCAGCAGCGTTGACGATTCCTTCGGGAATGAGCAGTTCTTC. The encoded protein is CASSVDDSFGNEQFF.